These 20 T cell receptor beta chains share one sample of origin, sequenced in a study of Graves' ophthalmopathy and Graves' hyperthyroidism. For repertoire sequencing, the TCR beta CDR3 regions were amplified from RNA transcripts. RT-PCR in the first round used HTBI primers; a second-round multiplex PCR followed. TCRdb reprocessed the multiplex PCR reads with MiXCR, giving one entry per CDR3 protein. The table shows around 1,000,000 distinct CDR3 sequences, with 35% to 40% occurring only once. Source material: peripheral blood or thyroid tissue (not recorded which). The receptors come from an adult man with Graves' hyperthyroidism.

Comment on this clonotype: This CDR3 fails to terminate in the conserved phenylalanine or tryptophan, so it likely reflects a read error. This chain links TRBV7-2 with TRBJ1-5; D gene unclear. CDR1 SGHTA and CDR2 FQGNSA come from the germline V gene. The CDR3 has 14 amino acids. CDR3 protein: CASSLFLGNRPQHL. DNA for the CDR3: TGTGCCAGCAGCTTATTCTTGGGAAATCGGCCCCAGCATCTT.

This rearrangement joins TRBV29-1 to TRBJ2-7; tentatively, D is TRBD1 or TRBD2 (5 bases each). Trimming removed 7 bases at V and 7 bases at J, with 17 bases between. CDR1 is SQVTM, CDR2 ANQGSEA, per germline. There are 12 residues in the CDR3. The CDR3 spells CSGSGTAEEQYF. The CDR3 DNA is TGCAGCGGATCCGGGACCGCCGAGGAGCAGTACTTC.

This sequence joins TRBV4-2 and TRBJ1-1; unclear D gene. From germline, CDR1 is LGHNA and CDR2 YNFKEQ. The CDR3 contains 12 residues. Between the trimmed V and J ends, which lost 1 base and 6 bases, there was a span of 6 bases. CDR3 protein: CASSQGWAEAFF. The CDR3 nucleotides read TGTGCCAGCAGCCAAGGTTGGGCTGAAGCTTTCTTT.

The sample holds many counts of this clonotype. The V and J genes are TRBV11-2 and TRBJ2-5; D not certain. V was trimmed by 4 bases and J by 5 bases, leaving 8 bases between them. The V gene's germline CDR1 is SGHAT and CDR2 FQNNGV. This CDR3 region has 12 residues. CDR3 nucleotide sequence: TGTGCCAGCAGCTATTGGGCGGAGACCCAGTACTTC. Translation gives CASSYWAETQYF. Based on the CDR3 plus reference TRBV11-2 and TRBJ2-5, the full variable domain is EAGVAQSPRYKIIEKRQSVAFWCNPISGHATLYWYQQILGQGPKLLIQFQNNGVVDDSQLPKDRFSAERLKGVDSTLKIQPAKLEDSAVYLCASSYWAETQYFGPGTRLLVL.

The rearrangement uses TRBV5-1 and TRBJ2-7; D possibly corresponds to TRBD1 (5 bases). The germline CDR1 and CDR2 sequences are SGHRS and YFSETQ. Deletions cut 0 bases from V and 1 base from J, with 8 bases between. This CDR3 contains 14 residues. The CDR3 sequence: CASSLAQVSYEQYF. The DNA for the CDR3 is TGCGCCAGCAGCTTGGCACAGGTTTCCTACGAGCAGTACTTC.

V gene TRBV9 combines with J gene TRBJ1-2; TRBD1 is a possible D gene (6 bases). V gave up 2 bases and J gave up 5 bases, with 13 bases separating them. The CDR3 consists of 14 residues. Germline assignment: CDR1 SGDLS and CDR2 YYNGEE. The CDR3 is CASSVGTLYYGYTF. CDR3 nucleotide sequence: TGTGCCAGCAGCGTGGGGACACTTTATTATGGCTACACCTTC.

V is TRBV5-1 and J is TRBJ2-5, with D possibly called TRBD1 or TRBD2 (5 bases each). This CDR3 has 13 residues. Trimming removed 7 bases at V and 5 bases at J, with 15 bases between. Germline V gene sequence: CDR1 SGHRS, CDR2 YFSETQ. In nucleotides, the CDR3 is TGCGCCAGCGCCGTGGGGGTTGGGGAGACCCAGTACTTC. It yields the protein CASAVGVGETQYF.

This clonotype was seen repeatedly, ten times or more. This chain uses TRBV4-1 with TRBJ2-7; TRBD2 agrees at 9 bases. V lost 3 bases, J lost 3 bases, and 9 bases stayed unmatched. The CDR3 runs 16 residues. Germline V CDR1 and CDR2: MGHRA, YSYEKL. This CDR3 reads CASSQIPGSGSYEQYF. CDR3 nucleotides: TGCGCCAGCAGCCAGATCCCAGGTAGCGGGAGCTACGAGCAGTACTTC.

The sample holds many counts of this clonotype. V usage is TRBV20-1 and J usage is TRBJ1-4; D is uncertain. This CDR3 has 14 amino acids. Looked up from germline, CDR1 is DFQATT and CDR2 is SNEGSKA (reference sequence). The V end was cut by 6 bases, the J end by 3 bases, with 14 bases between. CDR3 sequence: CSAKGLGPNEKLFF. The CDR3 region has the DNA TGCAGTGCAAAAGGACTGGGTCCTAATGAAAAACTGTTTTTT.

This clonotype was observed at least ten times. V gene TRBV7-2 combines with J gene TRBJ2-7; TRBD2 agrees at 10 bases. The V gene end was trimmed by 4 bases and the J gene end by 2 bases; junction bases not matched to a gene: 5. This CDR3 has 15 residues. Germline lookup yields CDR1 SGHTA and CDR2 FQGNSA. CDR3 nucleotide sequence: TGTGCCAGCAGCTCTACTAGCGGGACCACCTACGAGCAGTACTTC. Translated, it gives CASSSTSGTTYEQYF.

This clonotype was observed many times. The rearrangement uses TRBV20-1 and TRBJ2-7, with D perhaps matching TRBD2 (5 bases). The CDR3 consists of 12 residues. CDR1 is DFQATT, CDR2 SNEGSKA, per germline (reference sequence). The V end was cut by 3 bases, the J end by 7 bases, with 13 bases between. CDR3 loop: CSASAGSGEQYF. The DNA of the CDR3 is TGCAGTGCTAGTGCCGGCTCGGGGGAGCAGTACTTC.

Worth noting for this clonotype: This may be a read error, as it is one base from a much larger clone. The J gene is TRBJ1-2, the V gene TRBV9; a weak D match, TRBD1 (6 bases). There are 15 residues in the CDR3. Germline CDR1 is SGDLS and CDR2 is YYNGEE. CDR3 coding DNA: TGTGCCAGCAGCGTACTAGACAGGACGGCCTATGACTACACCTTC. Protein sequence: CASSVLDRTAYDYTF.

This chain links TRBV20-1 with TRBJ2-5; D possibly corresponds to TRBD1 (7 bases). Germline V gives CDR1 DFQATT, CDR2 SNEGSKA (reference sequence). Deletions cut 5 bases from V and 9 bases from J, with 22 bases between. The CDR3 has 14 residues. CDR3 protein: CSAHETGRRQPQYF. CDR3 nucleotide sequence: TGCAGTGCTCACGAGACAGGGAGGCGTCAGCCCCAGTACTTC.

This clonotype occurred many times. The rearrangement joins TRBV20-1 to TRBJ1-2, with a tentative D call TRBD1 (6 bases). The CDR3 is 12 residues long. The germline gives CDR1 DFQATT, CDR2 SNEGSKA (reference sequence). Between the trimmed V and J ends, which lost 2 bases and 5 bases, there was a span of 9 bases. CDR3 sequence (DNA): TGCAGTGCTAGACGGGGGCCTTATGGCTACACCTTC. Protein product: CSARRGPYGYTF.

On this clonotype: This may stem from a read error, because a much larger clone lies one nucleotide away. The chain carries TRBV7-2 and TRBJ1-1; perhaps TRBD1 as D (5 bases). This CDR3 contains 14 residues. CDR1 is SGHTA, CDR2 FQGNSA, per germline. The germline V and J ends were trimmed by 4 bases and 1 base, with 10 bases remaining between them. The DNA for the CDR3 is TGTGCCAGCAGCTGGGGGGTCGCGAACACTGAAGCTTTCTTT. Translation: CASSWGVANTEAFF.

CDR3 residues: CASTTPRVSSYEQYF. CDR3 nucleotides: TGTGCCAGCACCACCCCCAGGGTCAGCTCCTACGAGCAGTACTTC. The J gene is TRBJ2-7, the V gene TRBV7-2; D is possibly TRBD1 (5 bases). The CDR3 spans 15 residues. The V end lost 7 bases, the J end lost 0 bases, and 16 bases lay between the germline ends. The V gene's germline CDR1 is SGHTA and CDR2 FQGNSA.

A note on this clonotype: A much larger clone lies a single base off, so this may be a read error. The V and J genes are TRBV24-1 and TRBJ2-7, with D maybe TRBD1 (5 bases). This CDR3 contains 10 residues. The germline CDR1 and CDR2 sequences are KGHDR and SFDVKD. The CDR3 protein is CATGAYGQYF. As DNA, the CDR3 is TGTGCCACCGGGGCCTACGGGCAGTACTTC.

In regard to this clonotype: A single base separates this from a much larger clone, so it may be a read error. The chain couples TRBV10-3 to TRBJ1-6; possible D gene TRBD1, 5 bases. V lost 3 bases, J lost 10 bases, and 16 bases lay in between. The germline gives CDR1 ENHRY, CDR2 SYGVKD. The CDR3 contains 15 residues. CDR3 protein: CAISEFGGSDSPLHF. For the CDR3, the DNA is TGTGCCATCAGTGAATTCGGGGGTTCCGACTCACCCCTCCACTTT.

The chain uses TRBV6-5 and TRBJ2-5, with D perhaps given as TRBD1 or TRBD2 (6 bases each). The CDR3 is 16 amino acids. V lost 0 bases and J lost 1, with 12 bases in between. The V gene's germline CDR1 is MNHEY and CDR2 SVGAGI. CDR3 nucleotide sequence: TGTGCCAGCAGTTACTCTGTCCGGGGGCCCCAAGAGACCCAGTACTTC. Protein product: CASSYSVRGPQETQYF.

This sequence joins TRBV19 and TRBJ1-1; D unclear. The CDR3 covers 12 residues. The germline CDR1 and CDR2 sequences are LNHDA and SQIVND (reference sequence). V shed 3 bases and J shed 7 bases, with 9 bases lying between them. The CDR3 spells CASSMRGIEAFF. The DNA for the CDR3 is TGTGCCAGTAGTATGAGAGGGATTGAAGCTTTCTTT. Filled out from reference TRBV19 and TRBJ1-1, the complete variable domain reads DGGITQSPKYLFRKEGQNVTLSCEQNLNHDAMYWYRQDPGQGLRLIYYSQIVNDFQKGDIAEGYSVSREKKESFPLTVTSAQKNPTAFYLCASSMRGIEAFFGQGTRLTVV.